The 23 T cell receptor beta chains below come from one sample, sequenced in a study of blood T cell repertoires in COVID-19. Clones were read by immunoSEQ multiplex PCR, and TCRdb kept only the in-frame ones, dropping some. The sample yields 350,000 to 400,000 clones, 65% to 90% seen once. Sequencing input: peripheral blood. The source is a woman aged 55-70 years with COVID-19, enrolled during active disease.

Notes on this clone: Compared with germline, one end of the junction differs, possibly owing to a read error. The V gene is TRBV11-2, the J gene TRBJ1-1; D possibly corresponds to TRBD1 (5 bases). The CDR3 runs to 15 residues. Germline lookup yields CDR1 SGHAT and CDR2 FQNNGV. This CDR3 reads CASSVDGGGGTEAFF. CDR3 sequence (DNA): TGTGCCAGCAGCGTAGACGGGGGAGGTGGAACTGAAGCTTTCTTT.

This chain links TRBV5-4 with TRBJ2-7; 8 nucleotides align to TRBD1. This CDR3 is 13 amino acids long. The germline gives CDR1 SGHNT, CDR2 YYREEE (reference sequence). V was clipped by 1 base and J by 6 bases; unmatched bases: 3. This CDR3 is CASSLQGASEQYF. The DNA of the CDR3 is TGTGCCAGCAGCTTGCAGGGGGCATCCGAGCAGTACTTC.

The genes are TRBV11-2 and TRBJ1-6; D is perhaps TRBD1 (5 bases). This CDR3 is 16 amino acids long. Germline values: CDR1 SGHAT, CDR2 FQNNGV. Trimming stripped 5 bases from V and 9 bases from J, with 20 bases between. The CDR3 DNA follows: TGTGCCAGCAGCCCACGGCCGGGGGATCAAGGTTCACCCCTCCACTTT. It is translated as CASSPRPGDQGSPLHF. The full variable domain, rest sourced from reference TRBV11-2 and TRBJ1-6, is EAGVAQSPRYKIIEKRQSVAFWCNPISGHATLYWYQQILGQGPKLLIQFQNNGVVDDSQLPKDRFSAERLKGVDSTLKIQPAKLEDSAVYLCASSPRPGDQGSPLHFGNGTRLTVT.

The chain carries TRBV5-4 and TRBJ1-2; 7 bases line up with TRBD1. Germline V CDR1 and CDR2: SGHNT, YYREEE (reference sequence). This CDR3 is built from 14 residues. With V trimmed by 0 bases and J by 7 bases, 6 bases remained unmatched. The CDR3 DNA reads TGTGCCAGCAGCTTGGGTCGGCAGGGGGTTGGCTACACCTTC. Encoded protein: CASSLGRQGVGYTF.

This sequence joins TRBV6-6 and TRBJ1-2; D is unresolved. The germline V gene has CDR1 MNHNY and CDR2 SVGAGI (reference sequence). The germline V and J ends were trimmed by 6 bases and 8 bases, with 16 bases remaining between them. The CDR3 sequence is 13 residues long. This CDR3 is CASRLQRAEGYTF. In DNA form, the CDR3 reads TGTGCCAGCAGACTTCAGAGGGCGGAAGGCTACACCTTC.

The rearrangement uses TRBV12-5 and TRBJ2-4; 7 bases fit TRBD1. Germline V CDR1 and CDR2: LGHNT, FRNRAP. The trim removed 0 bases at V and 1 base at J, leaving 18 bases unmatched. The CDR3 is 21 residues long. The CDR3: CASGLVLPPDRRALAKNIQYF. DNA for the CDR3: TGTGCTAGTGGTTTGGTACTCCCGCCGGACAGGCGTGCCTTGGCCAAAAACATTCAGTACTTC.

The rearrangement joins TRBV5-1 to TRBJ2-5; D remains unclear. The CDR3 totals 14 residues. In germline, CDR1 is SGHRS, CDR2 YFSETQ. The ends were cut back, 0 bases at V and 5 bases at J, with 11 bases in the middle. In DNA form, the CDR3 reads TGCGCCAGCAGCTTGGCTAACCCCCCGGAGACCCAGTACTTC. Protein: CASSLANPPETQYF. The full variable domain, with the rest looked up from reference TRBV5-1 and TRBJ2-5, is KAGVTQTPRYLIKTRGQQVTLSCSPISGHRSVSWYQQTPGQGLQFLFEYFSETQRNKGNFPGRFSGRQFSNSRSEMNVSTLELGDSALYLCASSLANPPETQYFGPGTRLLVL.

The rearrangement uses TRBV7-8 and TRBJ2-7, with TRBD1 matching 9 bases. The CDR3 loop spans 16 amino acids. V shed 5 bases and J 4 bases; nucleotides not matched to a gene: 12. The germline CDR1 and CDR2 sequences are SGHVS and FQNEAQ. The CDR3 here is CASSRSGQGLAYEQYF. The DNA for the CDR3 is TGTGCCAGCAGCCGATCCGGACAGGGGCTAGCATACGAGCAGTACTTC.

This chain's CDR3 is CASSTDPRLFNYGYTF. The CDR3 bases are TGTGCCAGTAGCACCGACCCGAGGCTCTTCAACTATGGCTACACCTTC. The J gene is TRBJ1-2, the V gene TRBV19; D is undetermined. V was clipped by 6 bases and J by 2 bases, with 19 bases between them. CDR1 is LNHDA, CDR2 SQIVND, per germline (reference sequence). The CDR3 spans 16 residues.

This chain links TRBV29-1 with TRBJ1-4; unclear D gene. CDR1 and CDR2 (germline): SQVTM, ANQGSEA. The V end lost 3 bases, the J end lost 8 bases, and 7 bases lay between the germline ends. CDR3 length: 11 residues. CDR3 DNA sequence: TGCAGCGTTGAGCGGTGGGAAAAACTGTTTTTT. Protein sequence: CSVERWEKLFF.

This chain connects TRBV5-1 to TRBJ2-1; 7 bases are a match to TRBD2. Unmatched junction bases numbered 7, after V lost 0 bases and J lost 4 bases. This CDR3 contains 16 residues. Looked up from germline, CDR1 is SGHRS and CDR2 is YFSETQ. The CDR3 bases are TGCGCCAGCAGCTTGGGACCGGGGGGAGAATACAATGAGCAGTTCTTC. This gives the protein CASSLGPGGEYNEQFF.

This chain joins TRBV5-5 and TRBJ2-7; 10 bases are shared with TRBD1. The germline gives CDR1 SGHKS, CDR2 YYEKEE (reference sequence). The CDR3 has 16 residues. The junction had 9 bases not matched to a gene; V was cut back by 5 bases and J by 1 base. For the CDR3, the DNA is TGTGCCAGCAGACACTTTACGGGACAGGGGTCCTACGAGCAGTACTTC. Its protein product is CASRHFTGQGSYEQYF. Variable domain in full (rest from reference TRBV5-5 and TRBJ2-7): DAGVTQSPTHLIKTRGQQVTLRCSPISGHKSVSWYQQVLGQGPQFIFQYYEKEERGRGNFPDRFSARQFPNYSSELNVNALLLGDSALYLCASRHFTGQGSYEQYFGPGTRLTVT.

The chain combines TRBV6-1 with TRBJ1-5, with D perhaps TRBD1 (5 bases). Trimming shortened V by 3 bases and J by 5 bases, and 14 bases separated the two germline ends. Germline-derived CDR1 and CDR2 are MNHNS and SASEGT. The CDR3 is 15 amino acids. Here the CDR3 reads CASSERTLSDQPQHF. As DNA, the CDR3 is TGTGCCAGCAGTGAGAGGACACTAAGTGATCAGCCCCAGCATTTT.

V is TRBV11-2 and J is TRBJ2-1; D might be TRBD1 (6 bases). V dropped 5 bases and J dropped 8 bases, with 7 bases sitting between them. Germline-derived CDR1 and CDR2 are SGHAT and FQNNGV. The CDR3 is 11 residues long. The CDR3 nucleotides read TGTGCCAGCAGCCCAGGGGATGAGCAGTTCTTC. Its protein product is CASSPGDEQFF. Together with reference TRBV11-2 and TRBJ2-1, the CDR3 gives the full variable domain: EAGVAQSPRYKIIEKRQSVAFWCNPISGHATLYWYQQILGQGPKLLIQFQNNGVVDDSQLPKDRFSAERLKGVDSTLKIQPAKLEDSAVYLCASSPGDEQFFGPGTRLTVL.

The chain employs TRBV6-5 and TRBJ1-2; D might be TRBD1 (6 bases). This CDR3 has 15 amino acids. CDR1 and CDR2 from the germline V gene are MNHEY and SVGAGI. With 5 bases removed from V and 4 bases from J, the gap between germline ends came to 17 bases. The DNA for the CDR3 is TGTGCCAGCAGTCCCGGACAGACCAGGGGCTATGGCTACACCTTC. Protein product: CASSPGQTRGYGYTF.

Only one count was recorded for this clone. The V and J genes are TRBV9 and TRBJ2-6; possibly TRBD1 for D (5 bases). Germline V lookup: CDR1 SGDLS, CDR2 YYNGEE. The CDR3 is 16 residues long. Trimming shortened V by 3 bases and J by 0 bases, and 10 bases separated the two germline ends. The CDR3 spells CASSADRRSGANVLTF. The CDR3 DNA reads as TGTGCCAGCAGCGCTGACAGACGCTCTGGGGCCAACGTCCTGACTTTC.

This chain uses TRBV7-8 with TRBJ1-3; D is possibly TRBD1 (5 bases). CDR3 length: 16 amino acids. Germline loops: CDR1 SGHVS, CDR2 FQNEAQ. The germline V and J ends were trimmed by 2 bases and 3 bases, with 14 bases remaining between them. The CDR3 loop is CASSLSGGVGGNTIYF. The CDR3 coding sequence is TGTGCCAGCAGCTTATCGGGGGGAGTCGGTGGAAACACCATATATTTT.

The table lists this clone with a count of one. This chain uses TRBV2 with TRBJ1-3; D remains unclear. The CDR3 covers 14 residues. V lost 7 bases and J lost 4, with 14 bases in between. CDR1 and CDR2 (germline): SNHLY, FYNNEI. In DNA, the CDR3 is TGTGCCAGCACGAGGTCTCCGGAAGGAAACACCATATATTTT. Translation: CASTRSPEGNTIYF.

This chain uses TRBV9 with TRBJ1-1; D gene ambiguous. Germline CDR1 is SGDLS and CDR2 is YYNGEE. The CDR3 consists of 14 residues. Trimming cost V 0 bases and J 10 bases, with 16 bases left between them. CDR3 nucleotide sequence: TGTGCCAGCAGCGTAGTCCATTCGCCGGTCGGAGCTTTCTTT. Protein sequence: CASSVVHSPVGAFF.

The chain couples TRBV7-2 to TRBJ2-4; 7 bases are shared with TRBD1. V was clipped by 2 bases and J by 4 bases; unmatched bases: 5. The CDR3 is made up of 15 amino acids. CDR1 is SGHTA and CDR2 is FQGNSA in the germline V gene. The CDR3 sequence is CASSLFGTEKNIQYF. CDR3 sequence (DNA): TGTGCCAGCAGCTTATTCGGGACAGAGAAAAACATTCAGTACTTC.

CDR3 in DNA: TGTGCCAGCAGTGTAATGGTCAGGGATAGCTCCTACGAGCAGTACTTC. This gives the protein CASSVMVRDSSYEQYF. The chain combines TRBV2 with TRBJ2-7; possibly TRBD1 for D (5 bases). The CDR3 sequence is 16 residues long. V lost 4 bases and J lost 0, with 16 bases in between. Per the germline V gene, CDR1 is SNHLY and CDR2 is FYNNEI.

This clone was recorded once. The chain links TRBV11-1 to TRBJ1-2; 7 bases agree with TRBD1. After removal of 4 bases from V and 6 bases from J, the junction contained 5 bases not matched to a gene. The germline V gene has CDR1 SGHAT and CDR2 FQDESV (reference sequence). CDR3 length equals 13 residues. The CDR3: CASSSLTGDGYTF. The CDR3 DNA follows: TGTGCCAGCAGCTCTCTCACAGGGGATGGCTACACCTTC.

CDR3 protein: CAWSFTRGTQYF. CDR3 nucleotides: TGTGCCTGGAGTTTTACCCGGGGGACCCAGTACTTC. The gene calls are TRBV30 and TRBJ2-5, with D perhaps TRBD2 (5 bases). The CDR3 is made up of 12 amino acids. Germline lookup yields CDR1 GTSNPN and CDR2 SVGIG (reference sequence). The V gene lost 2 bases and the J gene lost 7 bases, with 11 bases spanning the gap.